These T cell receptor beta chains were read from a single sample in a study of cytomegalovirus exposure and HLA in healthy donors. Clones were read by immunoSEQ multiplex PCR, and TCRdb kept only the in-frame ones, dropping some. The sample records roughly 99,000 clones, approximately 79% being singletons. The source material was PBMCs. The receptors here all came from a middle-aged woman in good health and CMV-seropositive. Each CDR3 is given with its conserved first and last residue. The D gene is left open where the match is weak. A clone size is listed for some rows: how often the clone was seen (once, few, many), or a class if it is expanded.

d_gene,v_gene,abundance,j_gene,CDR3aa,CDR3nt
-,TRBV5-1,few,TRBJ1-6,CASSQGQGAKNSPLHF,TGCGCCAGCAGCCAGGGACAAGGGGCAAAAAATTCACCCCTCCACTTT
TRBD1,TRBV5-8,-,TRBJ1-2,CASSLAGTGSPGYTF,TGTGCCAGCAGCTTGGCCGGGACAGGGAGTCCTGGCTACACCTTC
TRBD2,TRBV5-5,-,TRBJ2-1,CASSRAGPVYNEQFF,TGTGCCAGCAGCAGAGCGGGACCTGTATACAATGAGCAGTTCTTC
-,TRBV7-9,-,TRBJ1-2,CASSLQGSIYGYTF,TGTGCCAGCAGCTTACAGGGGTCCATCTATGGCTACACCTTC
-,TRBV7-8,-,TRBJ1-4,CASSRDGGRSEKLFF,TGTGCCAGCAGCCGAGATGGGGGCCGTAGTGAAAAACTGTTTTTT
-,TRBV5-1,-,TRBJ1-2,CASSLLQANYGYTF,TGCGCCAGCAGCTTGCTACAGGCCAACTATGGCTACACCTTC
-,TRBV6-1,-,TRBJ1-2,CASSVGRDGYTF,TGTGCCAGCAGTGTTGGGAGAGATGGCTACACCTTC
-,TRBV7-2,-,TRBJ2-3,CASSLYTDTQYF,TGTGCCAGCAGCCTTTACACAGATACGCAGTATTTT
-,TRBV4-1,few,TRBJ2-7,CASSQDFTGWEQYF,TGCGCCAGCAGCCAAGATTTCACGGGGTGGGAGCAGTACTTC
TRBD1,TRBV9,few,TRBJ2-3,CASSVTGETDTQYF,TGTGCCAGCAGCGTGACAGGGGAAACAGATACGCAGTATTTT
-,TRBV19,-,TRBJ2-1,CASSMGGADEQFF,TGTGCCAGTAGTATGGGGGGGGCAGATGAGCAGTTCTTC
-,TRBV18,-,TRBJ1-3,CASSPVSGDTIYF,TGTGCCAGCTCACCTGTGTCAGGCGACACCATATATTTT
TRBD2,TRBV6-4,-,TRBJ2-3,CASSDGTSGTDTQYF,TGTGCCAGCAGTGACGGGACTAGCGGCACAGATACGCAGTATTTT
TRBD1,TRBV2,-,TRBJ2-5,CASQTGVETQYF,TGTGCCAGCCAGACAGGGGTCGAGACCCAGTACTTC
-,TRBV11-3,-,TRBJ2-1,CASSSTTTSLYNEQFF,TGTGCCAGCAGCTCGACAACCACCTCCTTATACAATGAGCAGTTCTTC
-,TRBV7-8,-,TRBJ1-2,CASSLGQYHGYTF,TGTGCCAGCAGCTTAGGACAGTATCATGGCTACACCTTC
-,TRBV14,-,TRBJ2-2,CASSLHGQRAGELFF,TGTGCCAGCAGCCTCCACGGACAGCGAGCCGGGGAGCTGTTTTTT
TRBD2,TRBV5-1,few,TRBJ2-5,CASSSGLAETQYF,TGCGCCAGCAGCTCGGGACTAGCAGAGACCCAGTACTTC
TRBD2,TRBV2,-,TRBJ2-1,CASSPGLAGGYNEQFF,TGTGCCAGCAGCCCAGGACTAGCGGGGGGTTACAATGAGCAGTTCTTC
-,TRBV11-2,-,TRBJ2-5,CASSLGGAQETQYF,TGTGCCAGCAGCTTAGGGGGAGCCCAAGAGACCCAGTACTTC
TRBD1,TRBV9,-,TRBJ1-6,CASSASITGDSPLHF,TGTGCCAGCAGCGCATCCATCACAGGGGATTCACCCCTCCACTTT
-,TRBV7-9,-,TRBJ1-4,CASSPWRDLNEKLFF,TGTGCCAGCAGCCCCTGGAGAGACCTTAATGAAAAACTGTTTTTT